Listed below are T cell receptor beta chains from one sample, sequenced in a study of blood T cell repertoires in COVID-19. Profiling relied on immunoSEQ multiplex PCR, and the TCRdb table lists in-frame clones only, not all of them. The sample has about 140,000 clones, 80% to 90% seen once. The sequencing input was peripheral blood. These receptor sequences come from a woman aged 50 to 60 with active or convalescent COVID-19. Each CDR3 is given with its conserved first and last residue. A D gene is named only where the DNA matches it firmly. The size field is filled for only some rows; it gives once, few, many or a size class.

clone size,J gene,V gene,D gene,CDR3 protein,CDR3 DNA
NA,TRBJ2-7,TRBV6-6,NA,CASSYPLGPRGEQYF,TGTGCCAGCAGTTACCCCCTCGGACCCCGGGGCGAGCAGTACTTC
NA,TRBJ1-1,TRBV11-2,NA,CASSLEPQGEAFF,TGTGCCAGCAGCTTAGAACCTCAGGGTGAAGCTTTCTTT
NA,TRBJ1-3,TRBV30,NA,CAWSLGSSGNTIYF,TGTGCCTGGAGCCTAGGCTCGTCTGGAAACACCATATATTTT
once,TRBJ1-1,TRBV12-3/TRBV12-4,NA,CASSLDRATEAFF,TGTGCCAGCAGTTTAGACAGGGCAACTGAAGCTTTCTTT
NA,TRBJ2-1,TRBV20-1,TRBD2,CSASRAGGPFLYNEQFF,TGCAGTGCTAGTAGAGCGGGGGGTCCGTTTTTATACAATGAGCAGTTCTTC
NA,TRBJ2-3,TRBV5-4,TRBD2,CASSRGLAGTDTQYF,TGTGCCAGCAGCCGGGGACTAGCGGGAACAGATACGCAGTATTTT
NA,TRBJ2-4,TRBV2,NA,CASSEREGGMNIQYF,TGTGCCAGCAGTGAGAGGGAGGGGGGAATGAACATTCAGTACTTC
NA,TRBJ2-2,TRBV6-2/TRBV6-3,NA,CASSFQGNTGELFF,TGTGCCAGCAGTTTTCAGGGAAACACCGGGGAGCTGTTTTTT
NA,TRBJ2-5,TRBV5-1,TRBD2,CASSLKLAGEETQYF,TGCGCCAGCAGCTTGAAACTAGCGGGAGAAGAGACCCAGTACTTC
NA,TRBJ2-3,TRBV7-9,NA,CASSLLEVGSITDTQYF,TGTGCCAGCAGCTTACTGGAGGTGGGATCAATCACAGATACGCAGTATTTT
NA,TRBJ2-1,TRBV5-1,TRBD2,CASSLGTSGHNEQFF,TGCGCCAGCAGCCTCGGGACTAGCGGGCACAATGAGCAGTTCTTC
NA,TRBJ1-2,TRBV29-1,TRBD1,CSVQTGGNYGYTF,TGCAGCGTCCAGACAGGGGGCAACTATGGCTACACCTTC
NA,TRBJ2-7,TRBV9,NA,CASSVGGISYEQYF,TGTGCCAGCAGCGTCGGGGGAATCTCCTACGAGCAGTACTTC
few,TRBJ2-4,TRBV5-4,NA,CASSLAAGTLAKNIQYF,TGTGCCAGCAGCTTGGCCGCGGGGACCCTAGCCAAAAACATTCAGTACTTC
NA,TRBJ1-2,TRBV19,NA,CASSETGQSHNGYTF,TGTGCCAGTAGTGAAACGGGACAAAGTCATAATGGCTACACCTTC
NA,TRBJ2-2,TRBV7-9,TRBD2,CASSWLKRGATDTGELFF,TGTGCCAGCAGCTGGTTAAAGCGGGGGGCCACGGATACCGGGGAGCTGTTTTTT
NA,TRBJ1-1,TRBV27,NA,CARVFGPRLAGDTEAFF,TGTGCCAGAGTTTTTGGGCCACGGCTGGCCGGGGACACTGAAGCTTTCTTT
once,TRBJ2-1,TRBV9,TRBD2,CASSVTLGAASGSHNEQFF,TGTGCCAGCAGCGTGACCCTCGGTGCGGCTAGCGGGTCCCACAATGAGCAGTTCTTC
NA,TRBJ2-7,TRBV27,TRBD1,CASSLRQGFEQYF,TGTGCCAGCAGTCTACGACAGGGTTTCGAGCAGTACTTC
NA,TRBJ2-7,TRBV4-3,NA,CASSRGLAYEQYF,TGCGCCAGCAGCCGGGGACTGGCCTACGAGCAGTACTTC
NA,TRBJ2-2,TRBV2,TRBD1,CASSVLGTGLTKGELFF,TGTGCCAGCAGTGTTCTCGGGACAGGGCTTACTAAGGGGGAGCTGTTTTTT
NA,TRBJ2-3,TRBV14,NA,CASSQEVNSGGEDTDTQYF,TGTGCCAGCAGCCAAGAAGTCAATAGCGGCGGGGAGGACACAGATACGCAGTATTTT
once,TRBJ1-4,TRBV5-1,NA,CASSLARTGTNEKLFF,TGCGCCAGCAGCTTGGCTAGAACAGGGACTAATGAAAAACTGTTTTTT
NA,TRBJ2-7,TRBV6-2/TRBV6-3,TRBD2,CASSLNGGANEQYF,TGTGCCAGCAGCCTGAACGGGGGGGCCAACGAGCAGTACTTC
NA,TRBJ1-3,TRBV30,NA,CAWSVLPDSGNTIYF,TGTGCCTGGAGTGTACTACCAGACTCTGGAAACACCATATATTTT
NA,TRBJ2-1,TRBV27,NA,CASSLVSRLYNEQFF,TGTGCCAGCAGTTTAGTGTCTAGGTTGTACAATGAGCAGTTCTTC
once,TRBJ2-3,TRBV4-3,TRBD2,CASSQAGLAGGQADTQYF,TGCGCCAGCAGCCAAGCCGGACTAGCGGGGGGGCAAGCAGATACGCAGTATTTT
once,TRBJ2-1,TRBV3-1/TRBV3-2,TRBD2,CASSQDGTGGRYNEQFF,TGTGCCAGCAGCCAAGACGGAACGGGGGGGCGCTACAATGAGCAGTTCTTC
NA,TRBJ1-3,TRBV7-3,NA,CASSSTVSDTIYF,TGTGCCAGCAGCTCTACAGTGTCGGACACCATATATTTT
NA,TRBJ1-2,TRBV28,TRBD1,CASRSGQGPYGYTF,TGTGCCAGCAGATCGGGACAGGGCCCCTATGGCTACACCTTC
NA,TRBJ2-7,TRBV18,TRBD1,CASSPGTGGGNSYEQYF,TGTGCCAGCTCACCAGGGACAGGGGGCGGGAACTCCTACGAGCAGTACTTC
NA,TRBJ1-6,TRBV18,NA,CASSGTTDNSPLHF,TGTGCCAGCTCCGGGACTACTGATAATTCACCCCTCCACTTT
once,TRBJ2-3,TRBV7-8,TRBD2,CASSPQGLAGDTQYF,TGTGCCAGCAGCCCCCAGGGACTAGCAGGGGATACGCAGTATTTT
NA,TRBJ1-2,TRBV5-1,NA,CASSPTGYAHYGYTF,TGCGCCAGCAGCCCGACAGGATATGCCCACTATGGCTACACCTTC
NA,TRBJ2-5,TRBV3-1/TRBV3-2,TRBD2,CASSQVVWGGTQYF,TGTGCCAGCAGCCAAGTTGTCTGGGGGGGGACCCAGTACTTC
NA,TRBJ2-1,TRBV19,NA,CASGPSSYNEQFF,TGTGCCAGCGGTCCAAGCTCCTACAATGAGCAGTTCTTC
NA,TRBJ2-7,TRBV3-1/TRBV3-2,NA,CASSPPTTYEQYF,TGTGCCAGCAGTCCTCCGACTACCTACGAGCAGTACTTC
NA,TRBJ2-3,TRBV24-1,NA,CATSDPGGGASDTQYF,TGTGCCACCAGTGATCCTGGGGGGGGCGCCTCAGATACGCAGTATTTT
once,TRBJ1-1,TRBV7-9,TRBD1,CASSKGQGLDEAFF,TGTGCCAGCAGCAAGGGACAGGGGCTCGATGAAGCTTTCTTT
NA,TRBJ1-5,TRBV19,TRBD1,CASSSRQGLNQPQHF,TGTGCCAGTAGTTCCAGACAGGGTCTGAATCAGCCCCAGCATTTT
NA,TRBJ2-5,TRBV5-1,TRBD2,CASSLGGLGHQETQYF,TGCGCCAGCAGCTTGGGAGGACTAGGACACCAAGAGACCCAGTACTTC
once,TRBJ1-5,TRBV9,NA,CASSVLVGDQPQHF,TGTGCCAGCAGCGTATTGGTCGGGGATCAGCCCCAGCATTTT
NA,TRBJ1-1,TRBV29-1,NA,CSAQGHANTEAFF,TGCAGCGCCCAAGGACACGCTAACACTGAAGCTTTCTTT
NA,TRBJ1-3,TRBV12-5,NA,CASGSTLRLNTIYF,TGTGCTAGTGGTTCGACCTTGCGGTTAAACACCATATATTTT
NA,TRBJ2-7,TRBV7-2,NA,CASSSPTPRREEQYF,TGTGCCAGCAGCTCCCCGACTCCGAGACGGGAGGAGCAGTACTTC
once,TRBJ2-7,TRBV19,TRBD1,CASRGTGAYEQYF,TGTGCCAGTAGAGGGACAGGGGCCTACGAGCAGTACTTC
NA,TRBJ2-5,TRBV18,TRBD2,CASSYSGGGETQYF,TGTGCCAGCTCATACAGCGGGGGCGGGGAGACCCAGTACTTC
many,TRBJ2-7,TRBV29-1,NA,CSVLQGADPYEQYF,TGCAGCGTTTTACAGGGCGCGGACCCCTACGAGCAGTACTTC
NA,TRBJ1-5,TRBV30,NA,CAWSVRGGQPQHF,TGTGCCTGGAGTGTGAGGGGAGGTCAGCCCCAGCATTTT
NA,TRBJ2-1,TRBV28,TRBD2,CASSSSGVSYNEQFF,TGTGCCAGCAGCTCTAGCGGGGTCTCCTACAATGAGCAGTTCTTC
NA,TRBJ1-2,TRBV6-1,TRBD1,CASSGGQDGVNRYGYTF,TGTGCCAGCAGTGGCGGACAGGACGGGGTGAATCGGTATGGCTACACCTTC
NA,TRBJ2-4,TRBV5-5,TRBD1,CASSRPGQANIQYF,TGTGCCAGCAGCCGACCGGGACAGGCAAACATTCAGTACTTC
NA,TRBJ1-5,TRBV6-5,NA,CASGTGISNQPQHF,TGTGCCAGCGGTACAGGGATTAGCAATCAGCCCCAGCATTTT
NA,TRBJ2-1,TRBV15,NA,CATLSVLDTTNEQFF,TGTGCCACCCTTTCGGTACTTGACACAACTAATGAGCAGTTCTTC
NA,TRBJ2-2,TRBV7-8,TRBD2,CASSYNLAGRTGELFF,TGTGCCAGCAGCTACAACCTAGCGGGAAGAACCGGGGAGCTGTTTTTT
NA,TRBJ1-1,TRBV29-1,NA,CSVVGGARVSEAFF,TGCAGCGTTGTCGGTGGGGCAAGGGTATCTGAAGCTTTCTTT
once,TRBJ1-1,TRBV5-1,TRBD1,CASTPEDRGGTEAFF,TGCGCCAGCACCCCCGAGGACAGGGGGGGGACTGAAGCTTTCTTT
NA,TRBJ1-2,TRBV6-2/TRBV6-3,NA,CASSEGSRGYGYTF,TGTGCCAGCAGCGAAGGGAGTCGCGGCTATGGCTACACCTTC
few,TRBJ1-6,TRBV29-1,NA,CSVGWGDNSPLHF,TGCAGCGTTGGATGGGGAGACAATTCACCCCTCCACTTT